The clone carrying this TCR beta chain was seen more than once but under ten times. In the study's own analysis: Cell counts per sample came from amplifying reference gene primers. Sequenced by immunoSEQ multiplex PCR; TCRdb stores in-frame clones only, minus some. V and J calls plus clone size are reproduced from that table; the DNA served to infer D and trimming. Of about 74,000 clones in the sample, over 85% were seen once. The CDR3 length is 14 residues. Germline CDR1 MDHEN, CDR2 SYDVKM. V gave up 7 bases and J gave up 4 bases, with 16 bases separating them. This record comes from a study of blood T cell repertoires in COVID-19. Across the study: The analysed material was cDNA or gDNA that came from T cells, B-cell-depleted T cells, or PBMCs.

The specimen was peripheral blood. The TCR originated in a man over 45 with acute or convalescent COVID-19. The chain links TRBV28 to TRBJ1-1; no definite D call. This CDR3 reads CASNPHARGTEAFF. In DNA form, the CDR3 reads TGTGCCAGCAATCCCCACGCCCGGGGCACTGAAGCTTTCTTT.